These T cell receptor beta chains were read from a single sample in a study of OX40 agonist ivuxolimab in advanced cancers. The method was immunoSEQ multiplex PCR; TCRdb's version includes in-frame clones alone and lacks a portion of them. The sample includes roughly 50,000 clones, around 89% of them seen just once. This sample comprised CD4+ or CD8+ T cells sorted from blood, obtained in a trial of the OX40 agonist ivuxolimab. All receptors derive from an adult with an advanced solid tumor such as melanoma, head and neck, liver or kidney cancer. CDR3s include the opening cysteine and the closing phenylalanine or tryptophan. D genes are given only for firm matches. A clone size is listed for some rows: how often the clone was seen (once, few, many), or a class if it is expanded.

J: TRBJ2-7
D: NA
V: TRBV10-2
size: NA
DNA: TGCGCCAGCAGTGTTGGCGGGTCCGCCTACGAGCAGTACTTC
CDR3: CASSVGGSAYEQYF

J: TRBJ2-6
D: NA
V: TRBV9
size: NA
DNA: TGTGCCAGCAGCGTAGCCAGGCCTGGGGCCAACGTCCTGACTTTC
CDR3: CASSVARPGANVLTF

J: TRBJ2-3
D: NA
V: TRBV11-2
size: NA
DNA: TGTGCCAGCAGCCGCGGACAGACTCTAGGGGATACGCAGTATTTT
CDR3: CASSRGQTLGDTQYF

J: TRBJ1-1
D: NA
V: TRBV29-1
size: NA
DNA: TGCAGCGTTGAAGAAGGGGTGAACACTGAAGCTTTCTTT
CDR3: CSVEEGVNTEAFF

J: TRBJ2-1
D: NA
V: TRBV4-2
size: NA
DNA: TGTGCCAGCAGCCGGACATACAATGAGCGGTTCTTC
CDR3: CASSRTYNERFF

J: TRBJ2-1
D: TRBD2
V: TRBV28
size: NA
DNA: TGTGCCAGCAGTTTGTCCGGGACTAGCGGGTACAATGAGCAGTTCTTC
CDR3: CASSLSGTSGYNEQFF

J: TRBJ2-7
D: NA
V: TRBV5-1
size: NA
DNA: TGCGCCAGCAGAAGGGAATACGAGCAGTACTTC
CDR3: CASRREYEQYF

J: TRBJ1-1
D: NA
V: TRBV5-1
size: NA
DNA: TGCGCCAGCAGTCCCCAGGGAGTTACTGAAGCTTTCTTT
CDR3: CASSPQGVTEAFF

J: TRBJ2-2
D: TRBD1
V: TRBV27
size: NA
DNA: TGTGCCAGCAGTTTATGGGGGACAGGGGCGTTCACCGGGGAGCTGTTTTTT
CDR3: CASSLWGTGAFTGELFF

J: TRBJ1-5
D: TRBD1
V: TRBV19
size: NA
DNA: TGTGCCAGTCACCAAGGGACAGCAAAGAATCAGCCCCAGCATTTT
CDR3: CASHQGTAKNQPQHF

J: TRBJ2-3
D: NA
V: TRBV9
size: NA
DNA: TGTGCCAGCAGCGTAGGAAAGACCCGCACAGATACGCAGTATTTT
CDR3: CASSVGKTRTDTQYF

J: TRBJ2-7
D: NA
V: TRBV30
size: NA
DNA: TGTGCCTGGAGTGTACTAATCTACGAGCAGTACTTC
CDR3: CAWSVLIYEQYF

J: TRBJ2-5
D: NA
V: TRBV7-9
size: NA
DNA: TGTGCCAGCAGCTTAGAATTGGTGAGGGAGACCCAGTACTTC
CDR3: CASSLELVRETQYF

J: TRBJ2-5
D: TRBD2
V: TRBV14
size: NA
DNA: TGTGCCAGCAACACCGGGACTAGCGGGAGAAAGACCCAGTACTTC
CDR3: CASNTGTSGRKTQYF

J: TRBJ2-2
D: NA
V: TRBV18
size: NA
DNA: TGTGCCAGCTCCCAGGGGCTCACCGGGGAGCTGTTTTTT
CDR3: CASSQGLTGELFF

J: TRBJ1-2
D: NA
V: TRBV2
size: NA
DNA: TGTGCCAGCAGTGTGGGCGGGGGGGGCTACACCTTC
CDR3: CASSVGGGGYTF

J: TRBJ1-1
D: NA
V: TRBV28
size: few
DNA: TGTGCCAGCAGTAAGCCGTGGGGGGCTGAAGCTTTCTTT
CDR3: CASSKPWGAEAFF

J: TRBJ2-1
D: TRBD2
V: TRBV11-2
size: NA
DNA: TGTGCCAGCAGCTTAGGTAGCGGGCTTTACAATGAGCAGTTCTTC
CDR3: CASSLGSGLYNEQFF

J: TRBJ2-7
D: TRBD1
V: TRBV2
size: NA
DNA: TGTGCCAGCATTACTCGACAGGGCCCCTACGAGCAGTACTTC
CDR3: CASITRQGPYEQYF

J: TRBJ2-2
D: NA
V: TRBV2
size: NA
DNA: TGTGCCAGCAGTGAAGAAGGCGAGAACACCGGGGAGCTGTTTTTT
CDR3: CASSEEGENTGELFF

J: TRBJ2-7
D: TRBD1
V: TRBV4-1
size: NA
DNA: TGCGCCAGCAGCCAAGACTCGGGACAGGGGGCCTACGAGCAGTACTTC
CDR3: CASSQDSGQGAYEQYF

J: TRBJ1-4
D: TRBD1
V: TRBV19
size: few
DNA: TGTGCCAGTAGTATCGGACTATCTAGCGGGACAGGTGGCGAAAAACTGTTTTTT
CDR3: CASSIGLSSGTGGEKLFF

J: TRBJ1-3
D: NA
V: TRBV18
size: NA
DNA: TGTGCCAGCTCACCAGGGTCTGGAAACACCATATATTTT
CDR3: CASSPGSGNTIYF

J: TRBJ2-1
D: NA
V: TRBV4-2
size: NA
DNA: TGTGCCAGCAGCCAAGTTTCCGCAGGCCGCAATGAGCAGTTCTTC
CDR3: CASSQVSAGRNEQFF

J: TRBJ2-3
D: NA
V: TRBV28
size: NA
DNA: TGTGCCAGCAGTTTACCTGGTAGCGGAACAGATACGCAGTATTTT
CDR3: CASSLPGSGTDTQYF

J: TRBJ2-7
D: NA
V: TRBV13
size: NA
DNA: TGTGCCCGCCCGGACAGCTACGAGCAGTACTTC
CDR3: CARPDSYEQYF

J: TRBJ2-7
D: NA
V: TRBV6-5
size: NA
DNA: TGTGCCAGCAGTTACTCGGGGGGCTCACTATACGAGCAGTACTTC
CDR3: CASSYSGGSLYEQYF

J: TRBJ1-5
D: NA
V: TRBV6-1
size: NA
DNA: TGTGCCAGCAGTGAACAGGGATTCAATCAGCCCCAGCATTTT
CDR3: CASSEQGFNQPQHF

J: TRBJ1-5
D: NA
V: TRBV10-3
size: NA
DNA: TGTGCCATCAGGGGGGTCGGCAATCAGCCCCAGCATTTT
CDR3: CAIRGVGNQPQHF

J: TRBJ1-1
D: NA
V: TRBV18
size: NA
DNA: TGTGCCAGCTCCCAAACGATATCCGGGACCGTGAACACTGAAGCTTTCTTT
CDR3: CASSQTISGTVNTEAFF

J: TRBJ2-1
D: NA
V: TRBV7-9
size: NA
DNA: TGTGCCAGCAGCTTAGGGGCGGGGATTGGCTATGAGCAGTTCTTC
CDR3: CASSLGAGIGYEQFF

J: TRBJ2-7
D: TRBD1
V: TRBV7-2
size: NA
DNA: TGTGCCAGCAGCTTAGCGGCAGGGGGCTCCTACGAGCAGTACTTC
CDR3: CASSLAAGGSYEQYF

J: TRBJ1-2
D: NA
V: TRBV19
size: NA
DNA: TGTGCCAGTAGTATAAATGCGGGGTTTGGCTACACCTTC
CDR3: CASSINAGFGYTF

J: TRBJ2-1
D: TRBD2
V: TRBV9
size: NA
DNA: TGTGCCAGCAGCCCTCAGACTAGCGGGACTTACAATGAGCAGTTCTTC
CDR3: CASSPQTSGTYNEQFF

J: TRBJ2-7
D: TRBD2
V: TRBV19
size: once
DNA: TGTGCCAGTAGTATTCCCCCGGTAGCGGGAGTAAGCTACGAGCAGTACTTC
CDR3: CASSIPPVAGVSYEQYF

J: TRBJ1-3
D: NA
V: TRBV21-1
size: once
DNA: TGTGCCAGACAAGGAGCCAACTCTGGAAACACCATATATTTT
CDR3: CARQGANSGNTIYF

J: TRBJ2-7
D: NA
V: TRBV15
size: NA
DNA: TGTGCCACCAGCAGAGGACCTGAACGTGGGCCGCCCGAGCAGTACTTC
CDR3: CATSRGPERGPPEQYF

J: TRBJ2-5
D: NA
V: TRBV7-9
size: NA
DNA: TGTGCCAGCAGCTTAGGTGACAGTGAAGGAGAGACCCAGTACTTC
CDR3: CASSLGDSEGETQYF

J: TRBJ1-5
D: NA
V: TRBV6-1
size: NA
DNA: TGTGCCAGCAGGGCAGGGCGGTATAGCAATCAGCCCCAGCATTTT
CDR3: CASRAGRYSNQPQHF

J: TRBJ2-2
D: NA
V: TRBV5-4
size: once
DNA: TGTGCCAGCAACGCGAAGGAGGGGGAGCTGTTTTTT
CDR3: CASNAKEGELFF

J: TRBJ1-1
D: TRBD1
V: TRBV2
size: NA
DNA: TGTGCCAGCAGGGTACAGGGGTTGGCCACTGAAGCTTTCTTT
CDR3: CASRVQGLATEAFF

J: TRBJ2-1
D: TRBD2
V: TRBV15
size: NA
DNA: TGTGCCATAAGGACTAGCGGGAGGGGCTACAATGAGCAGTTCTTC
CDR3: CAIRTSGRGYNEQFF

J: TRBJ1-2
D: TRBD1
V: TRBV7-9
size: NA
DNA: TGTGCCAGCAGCTTAATCCAGGGGGCGGGAGGCTACACCTTC
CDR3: CASSLIQGAGGYTF

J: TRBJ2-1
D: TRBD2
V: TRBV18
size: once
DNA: TGTGCCAGCTCACTTCGGACTAGCCAGTATGAGCAGTTCTTC
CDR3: CASSLRTSQYEQFF

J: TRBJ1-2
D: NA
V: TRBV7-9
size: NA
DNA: TGTGCCAGCAGCTTAGATAGTCTCGTCTACACCTTC
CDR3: CASSLDSLVYTF

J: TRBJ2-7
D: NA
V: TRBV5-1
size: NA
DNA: TGCGCCAGCAGCTCCGACTCCTACGAGCAGTACTTC
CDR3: CASSSDSYEQYF

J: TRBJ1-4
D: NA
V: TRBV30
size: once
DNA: TGTGCCTGGACCCCGTCAGGGGAAAAACTGTTTTTT
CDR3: CAWTPSGEKLFF